The 11 T cell receptor beta chains below were found in one sample sequenced in a study of blood T cells in healthy people across ages. A second PCR of 7 to 11 cycles used a sample-barcoded 5' primer and a J-beta primer mix. Via MiXCR, TCRdb re-called the 5' RACE reads, giving one row per CDR3 protein. This sample has roughly 800,000 distinct CDR3 sequences, with 20% to 25% found just once. These data also formed part of another study, on T cells of mothers and their children.

Sequenced sample: blood. The receptor source for this set is a boy aged 5-17 years in good health.

About this clonotype: An end of the junction does not agree with germline; a read error may underlie this. The rearrangement uses TRBV28 and TRBJ2-5, with D possibly matching TRBD2 (6 bases). Germline V gives CDR1 MDHEN, CDR2 SYDVKM. The CDR3 is 10 amino acids. CDR3 nucleotides: TGTGTCAGCTCCGGCGGGGCCCAGTACTTC. This translates into CVSSGGAQYF.

The chain employs TRBV14 and TRBJ1-6; D not resolved. This CDR3 spans 15 amino acids. The ends were cut back, 4 bases at V and 4 bases at J, with 11 bases in the middle. Germline CDR1 SGHDN, CDR2 FVKESK. CDR3 in amino acids: CASSRTRVYNSPLHF. Here the CDR3 DNA reads TGTGCCAGCAGCCGAACGCGAGTTTATAATTCACCCCTCCACTTT.

This clonotype showed up just a few times. V gene TRBV24-1 combines with J gene TRBJ2-7; tentative D call: TRBD1 (5 bases). The CDR3 totals 13 residues. V was trimmed by 4 bases and J by 9 bases, leaving 15 bases between them. Germline CDR1 KGHDR, CDR2 SFDVKD. The CDR3 DNA is TGTGCCACCAGTGAATCCCCAGGGATCGGGCAGTACTTC. Its translation is CATSESPGIGQYF.

The V call is TRBV9, the J call TRBJ2-5, with 8 positions matching TRBD2. The CDR3 extends over 15 amino acids. Unmatched junction bases numbered 12, after V lost 4 bases and J lost 7 bases. Germline CDR1 reads SGDLS; CDR2 reads YYNGEE. The chain's CDR3 is CASSYTAGDGGTQYF. The DNA for the CDR3 is TGTGCCAGCAGCTACACAGCGGGGGACGGAGGGACCCAGTACTTC.

The CDR3 nucleotides are TGCAGTGCTGGCCCAGCTAGCGGTTACGAGCAGTACTTC. It encodes CSAGPASGYEQYF. This chain joins TRBV20-1 and TRBJ2-7; 7 positions match TRBD2. Germline V gives CDR1 DFQATT, CDR2 SNEGSKA (reference sequence). V shed 5 bases and J 4 bases; nucleotides not matched to a gene: 8. The length of the CDR3 is 13 residues.

V and J are TRBV9 and TRBJ1-2, with a tentative D call TRBD1 (5 bases). The germline gives CDR1 SGDLS, CDR2 YYNGEE. V shed 3 bases and J shed 3 bases, with 12 bases lying between them. This CDR3 contains 14 residues. CDR3 region: CASSGTRGDYGYTF. The CDR3 DNA sequence: TGTGCCAGCAGCGGGACCCGGGGGGACTATGGCTACACCTTC.

V usage is TRBV20-1 and J usage is TRBJ2-7; tentatively, D is TRBD2 (6 bases). The CDR3 runs to 14 residues. Germline CDR1 is DFQATT and CDR2 is SNEGSKA (reference sequence). V was cut by 1 base and J by 3 bases, with 13 bases left in between. The CDR3 region is CSARGRLGNYEQYF. CDR3 sequence (DNA): TGCAGTGCTAGAGGAAGACTAGGGAACTACGAGCAGTACTTC.

V usage is TRBV7-9 and J usage is TRBJ1-6; 7 nucleotides match TRBD1. Looked up from germline, CDR1 is SEHNR and CDR2 is FQNEAQ (reference sequence). CDR3 length: 11 residues. J was trimmed by 13 bases and V by 5 bases; bases with no gene match: 2. Written as DNA, the CDR3 is TGTGCCAGCAGCGCGGGACAGCCCCTCCACTTT. It encodes CASSAGQPLHF.

This clonotype has just a few counts. This rearrangement joins TRBV6-5 to TRBJ2-5; no firm D call. The germline V gene encodes CDR1 MNHEY and CDR2 SVGAGI. Deletions cut 0 bases from V and 3 bases from J, with 11 bases between. The CDR3 totals 15 residues. The CDR3 spells CASSYSAGTEETQYF. In DNA form, the CDR3 reads TGTGCCAGCAGTTACTCAGCAGGAACAGAAGAGACCCAGTACTTC.

This clonotype showed up just a few times. The chain employs TRBV20-1 and TRBJ1-6; D may be TRBD1 (5 bases). V was pared by 0 bases and J by 1 base, with 16 bases between. The CDR3 consists of 18 residues. Per germline, CDR1 DFQATT and CDR2 SNEGSKA (reference sequence). CDR3 region: CSARDPGRGASYNSPLHF. In nucleotides, the CDR3 is TGCAGTGCTAGAGATCCAGGGCGAGGGGCTTCCTATAATTCACCCCTCCACTTT.

The chain recombines TRBV21-1 with TRBJ2-5; TRBD2 was called by the table and not checked on the DNA. TRBV21-1 is marked as a pseudogene. The CDR3 contains 15 residues. DNA for the CDR3: TGTGCCAGCAGCAAAGCGGCGACTAGAAGAGAGACCCAGTACTTC. It is translated as CASSKAATRRETQYF.